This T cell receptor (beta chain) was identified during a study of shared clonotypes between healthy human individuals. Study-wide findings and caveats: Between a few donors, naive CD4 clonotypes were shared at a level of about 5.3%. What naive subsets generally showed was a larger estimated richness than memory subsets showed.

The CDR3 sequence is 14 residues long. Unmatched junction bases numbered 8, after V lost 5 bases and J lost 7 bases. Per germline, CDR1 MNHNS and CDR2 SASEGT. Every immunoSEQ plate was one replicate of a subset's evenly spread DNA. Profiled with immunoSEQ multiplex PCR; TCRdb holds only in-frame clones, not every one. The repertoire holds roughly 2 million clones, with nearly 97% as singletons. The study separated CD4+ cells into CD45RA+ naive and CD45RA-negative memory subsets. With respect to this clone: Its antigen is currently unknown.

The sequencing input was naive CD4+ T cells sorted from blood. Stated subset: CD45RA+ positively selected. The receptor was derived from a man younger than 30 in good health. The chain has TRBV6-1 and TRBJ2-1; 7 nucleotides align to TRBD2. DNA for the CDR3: TGTGCCAGCAGTTGGGGCGGGAGTCAGAATGAGCAGTTCTTC. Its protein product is CASSWGGSQNEQFF.